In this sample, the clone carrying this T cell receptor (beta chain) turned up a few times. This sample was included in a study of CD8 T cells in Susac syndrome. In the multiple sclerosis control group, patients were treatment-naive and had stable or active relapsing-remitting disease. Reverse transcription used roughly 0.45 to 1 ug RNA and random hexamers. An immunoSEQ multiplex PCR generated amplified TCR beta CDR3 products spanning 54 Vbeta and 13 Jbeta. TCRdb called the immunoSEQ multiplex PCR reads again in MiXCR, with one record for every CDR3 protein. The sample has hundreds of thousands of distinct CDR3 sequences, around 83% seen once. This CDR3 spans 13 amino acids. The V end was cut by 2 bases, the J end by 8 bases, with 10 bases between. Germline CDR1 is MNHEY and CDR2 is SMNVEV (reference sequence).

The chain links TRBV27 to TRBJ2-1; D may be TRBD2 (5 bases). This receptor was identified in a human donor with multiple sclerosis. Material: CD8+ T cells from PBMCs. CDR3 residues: CASSLRLADEQFF. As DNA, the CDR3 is TGTGCCAGCAGTTTACGGCTAGCTGATGAGCAGTTCTTC.